The clone carrying this T cell receptor (beta chain) has just a few counts. TCRdb called the 5' RACE reads again in MiXCR, with one record for every CDR3 protein. Seen here are just under 550,000 distinct CDR3 sequences, 13% to 15% observed once, and the top ten hold less than 0.5%. This specimen belongs to a study of identical twins. The CDR3 has 15 residues. Trimming took 1 base from V and 7 from J; bases not matched to a gene: 6. Per germline, CDR1 MGHDK and CDR2 SYGVNS. This same sample was also taken into another study, of yellow fever vaccine responses in identical twins.

This chain joins TRBV25-1 and TRBJ2-2, with 7 bases aligning to TRBD1. The TCR was taken from a woman aged 18-30 years in good health. Sequencing was performed on CD4+ T cells sorted from blood. The CDR3 sequence: CASSEFEGGVGELFF. Here the CDR3 DNA reads TGTGCCAGCAGTGAATTTGAAGGGGGCGTCGGGGAGCTGTTTTTT.